Shown below are 20 T cell receptor beta chains from a single sample sequenced in a study of blood T cell repertoires in COVID-19. The assay was immunoSEQ multiplex PCR, and TCRdb's table has in-frame clones only and misses some. The profile shows fewer than 200,000 clones, around 87% of them singletons. The sequenced sample consisted of peripheral blood. Receptor source: a man in his forties or fifties with active or convalescent COVID-19.

The chain couples TRBV7-6 to TRBJ1-4; 7 bases map to TRBD1. V shed 5 bases and J 8 bases; nucleotides not matched to a gene: 17. The CDR3 extends over 17 amino acids. Germline assignment: CDR1 SGHVS and CDR2 FNYEAQ. This CDR3 is CASSPNRLTTGKEKLFF. CDR3 nucleotide sequence: TGTGCCAGCAGCCCAAACCGCCTAACGACAGGGAAGGAAAAACTGTTTTTT.

The chain carries TRBV30 and TRBJ2-7, with a possible D match to TRBD1 (9 bases). Germline-derived CDR1 and CDR2 are GTSNPN and SVGIG (reference sequence). Trimming cost V 0 bases and J 7 bases, with 22 bases left between them. This CDR3 is 16 amino acids long. The CDR3 loop reads CAWSVRGGQGSKEQYF. CDR3 in DNA: TGTGCCTGGAGTGTACGGGGGGGACAGGGCTCCAAAGAGCAGTACTTC.

The rearrangement joins TRBV7-6 to TRBJ1-3; no definite D call. This CDR3 region has 17 residues. The V end lost 0 bases, the J end lost 0 bases, and 12 bases lay between the germline ends. Germline assignment: CDR1 SGHVS and CDR2 FNYEAQ. Here the CDR3 reads CASSLARAGNSGNTIYF. CDR3 sequence (DNA): TGTGCCAGCAGCTTAGCGCGGGCAGGAAACTCTGGAAACACCATATATTTT.

V is TRBV6-1 and J is TRBJ2-3, with 9 bases matching TRBD2. V was clipped by 0 bases and J by 7 bases; unmatched bases: 8. The germline gives CDR1 MNHNS, CDR2 SASEGT. The CDR3 sequence is 16 residues long. This chain's CDR3 is CASSEASSGGINTQYF. CDR3 DNA sequence: TGTGCCAGCAGTGAAGCCAGTAGCGGGGGAATAAATACGCAGTATTTT.

This chain links TRBV2 with TRBJ1-5; tentative D call: TRBD1 (5 bases). The V and J ends lost 3 bases and 3 bases respectively, with 9 bases between them. CDR3 length: 14 residues. Germline assignment: CDR1 SNHLY and CDR2 FYNNEI. CDR3 residues: CASSDWGSNQPQHF. As DNA, the CDR3 is TGTGCCAGCAGTGATTGGGGCTCCAATCAGCCCCAGCATTTT.

The gene calls are TRBV10-3 and TRBJ2-3; D is perhaps TRBD1 (5 bases). The germline gives CDR1 ENHRY, CDR2 SYGVKD. The CDR3 runs to 15 residues. V was pared by 3 bases and J by 0 bases, with 10 bases between. The CDR3 is CAISDRVSSTDTQYF. The CDR3 bases are TGTGCCATCAGTGACAGGGTGTCTAGCACAGATACGCAGTATTTT.

This rearrangement joins TRBV6-5 to TRBJ2-3; 7 nucleotides line up with TRBD1. V lost 10 bases to trimming and J lost 6 bases; unmatched junction nucleotides: 4. Germline CDR1 reads MNHEY; CDR2 reads SVGAGI. This CDR3 is 11 amino acids long. CDR3 in DNA: TGTGCCACCAGGGGGAGCGATACGCAGTATTTT. This encodes CATRGSDTQYF.

This chain connects TRBV12-3 or TRBV12-4 to TRBJ1-5; D call uncertain. V lost 3 bases and J 10 bases, leaving 13 bases between the germline ends. This CDR3 spans 13 amino acids. CDR3 coding DNA: TGTGCCAGCAGTTTGGCAGCGCTGGATCCCCAGCATTTT. The encoded protein is CASSLAALDPQHF.

The chain combines TRBV30 with TRBJ1-2; no reliable D call. V was shortened by 5 bases and J by 8 bases, with 15 bases between the two germline ends. The germline V gene encodes CDR1 GTSNPN and CDR2 SVGIG (reference sequence). CDR3 size: 12 residues. CDR3 amino acids: CAWSGVDKGYTF. The CDR3 DNA sequence: TGTGCCTGGTCCGGGGTGGATAAAGGCTACACCTTC.

The V call is TRBV30, the J call TRBJ2-3, with D maybe TRBD2 (5 bases). The CDR3 has 15 residues. The germline CDR1 and CDR2 sequences are GTSNPN and SVGIG (reference sequence). The ends were cut back, 3 bases at V and 3 bases at J, with 16 bases in the middle. The CDR3 sequence is CAWSVVGSGTDTQYF. The DNA for the CDR3 is TGTGCCTGGAGCGTGGTTGGGTCGGGAACAGATACGCAGTATTTT.

The chain uses TRBV30 and TRBJ1-6; D remains unclear. V gave up 1 base and J gave up 7 bases, with 11 bases separating them. Germline CDR1 reads GTSNPN; CDR2 reads SVGIG (reference sequence). This CDR3 has 14 residues. CDR3 in amino acids: CAWSAGRENSPLHF. For the CDR3, the DNA is TGTGCCTGGAGTGCCGGGAGGGAGAATTCACCCCTCCACTTT.

The rearrangement uses TRBV30 and TRBJ1-3, with TRBD1 identical over 10 bases. The CDR3 loop spans 12 amino acids. Looked up from germline, CDR1 is GTSNPN and CDR2 is SVGIG (reference sequence). Trimming at V came to 5 bases and at J to 8 bases, leaving 3 bases not matched to a gene. In nucleotides, the CDR3 is TGTGCCTGGGCGACAGGGGGCTACACCATATATTTT. Amino acid sequence: CAWATGGYTIYF.

This clone came up once. This sequence joins TRBV9 and TRBJ1-2; D is perhaps TRBD1 (6 bases). V lost 0 bases to trimming and J lost 9 bases, with 12 bases between them. The CDR3 contains 13 residues. Germline V gene sequence: CDR1 SGDLS, CDR2 YYNGEE. CDR3 nucleotides: TGTGCCAGCAGCGTAGGTCAGGGGCTTAGCTACACCTTC. Translation gives CASSVGQGLSYTF.

V and J are TRBV11-2 and TRBJ1-1; TRBD1 matches at 9 bases. Germline V gene data show CDR1 as SGHAT and CDR2 as FQNNGV. Trimming removed 0 bases from V and 11 bases from J; junction bases left unmatched: 7. The length of the CDR3 is 14 residues. CDR3: CASSLDLGTGRAFF. In DNA, the CDR3 is TGTGCCAGCAGCTTAGATCTTGGGACAGGGCGCGCTTTCTTT. The full variable domain, rest sourced from reference TRBV11-2 and TRBJ1-1, is EAGVAQSPRYKIIEKRQSVAFWCNPISGHATLYWYQQILGQGPKLLIQFQNNGVVDDSQLPKDRFSAERLKGVDSTLKIQPAKLEDSAVYLCASSLDLGTGRAFFGQGTRLTVV.

The V gene is TRBV6-5, the J gene TRBJ1-6, with D perhaps matching TRBD1 (5 bases). CDR3 size: 15 residues. The germline CDR1 and CDR2 sequences are MNHEY and SVGAGI. Trimming took 7 bases from V and 7 from J, leaving 17 bases between them. CDR3 amino acids: CASTRLGEQNSPLHF. CDR3 in DNA: TGTGCCAGCACCCGGTTAGGGGAACAAAATTCACCCCTCCACTTT.

A single count supports this clone. The chain is built from TRBV4-1 and TRBJ2-7, with TRBD1 matching 8 bases. This CDR3 is built from 15 residues. J was trimmed by 4 bases and V by 4 bases; bases with no gene match: 9. CDR1 is MGHRA, CDR2 YSYEKL, per germline. For the CDR3, the DNA is TGCGCCAGCAGCCGGACCTACAGGGGGGAGTACGAGCAGTACTTC. Amino acids: CASSRTYRGEYEQYF.

The chain uses TRBV30 and TRBJ2-2, with TRBD1 matching 7 bases. V dropped 0 bases and J dropped 7; count of bases not matched to a gene: 5. The CDR3 contains 14 residues. Germline lookup yields CDR1 GTSNPN and CDR2 SVGIG (reference sequence). CDR3 DNA: TGTGCCTGGAGTGTTGGGGACAGAGTCGGGGAGCTGTTTTTT. Translated, it gives CAWSVGDRVGELFF.

DNA for the CDR3: TGTGCTAGTGGTTTGGTTCTGGGTGGACAGGGGTACACTGAAGCTTTCTTT. Translating gives CASGLVLGGQGYTEAFF. V is TRBV12-5 and J is TRBJ1-1, with 9 positions matching TRBD1. V lost 0 bases and J lost 3; bases outside the gene matches: 8. Germline CDR1 and CDR2: LGHNT and FRNRAP. The CDR3 is made up of 17 amino acids. Based on the CDR3 plus reference TRBV12-5 and TRBJ1-1, the full variable domain is DARVTQTPRHKVTEMGQEVTMRCQPILGHNTVFWYRQTMMQGLELLAYFRNRAPLDDSGMPKDRFSAEMPDATLATLKIQPSEPRDSAVYFCASGLVLGGQGYTEAFFGQGTRLTVV.

The chain uses TRBV13 and TRBJ2-2; D not resolved. Trimming cost V 5 bases and J 0 bases, with 10 bases left between them. Germline V lookup: CDR1 PRHDT, CDR2 FYEKMQ (reference sequence). This CDR3 is built from 15 residues. The CDR3 nucleotides are TGTGCCAGCAGCCGCAGAAAAACGAACACCGGGGAGCTGTTTTTT. This encodes CASSRRKTNTGELFF.

The chain couples TRBV6-1 to TRBJ1-6; 7 bases match TRBD1. Germline-derived CDR1 and CDR2 are MNHNS and SASEGT. Unmatched junction bases numbered 3, after V lost 4 bases and J lost 0 bases. This CDR3 comprises 16 residues. This chain's CDR3 is CASSAGQASYNSPLHF. CDR3 coding DNA: TGTGCCAGCAGTGCCGGACAGGCCTCCTATAATTCACCCCTCCACTTT.